These 2 T cell receptor beta chains were all obtained from the same sample, sequenced in a study of T cells in Graves' hyperthyroidism and ophthalmopathy. RNA transcripts provided the source from which TCR beta CDR3 regions were amplified. The HTBI primer set served for first-round RT-PCR of the TCR CDR3. TCRdb itself ran the multiplex PCR reads through MiXCR, one entry per CDR3 protein. The data hold roughly 700,000 distinct CDR3 sequences, with 15% to 20% observed a single time. The sequenced material came from blood. These receptors were obtained from a man between 50 and 59 years old with Graves' hyperthyroidism.

This clonotype came up many times. The chain uses TRBV10-3 and TRBJ2-7, with a tentative D call TRBD1 (6 bases). V lost 0 bases to trimming and J lost 3 bases, with 21 bases between them. This CDR3 comprises 18 residues. CDR1 is ENHRY, CDR2 SYGVKD, per germline. The DNA of the CDR3 is TGTGCCATCAGTGAGTCCCAAGGCAGGGGACAAGAACTCTACGAGCAGTACTTC. This gives the protein CAISESQGRGQELYEQYF.

This clonotype was counted ten times or more. This chain joins TRBV24-1 and TRBJ2-2; a possible D gene is TRBD1 (5 bases). From germline, CDR1 is KGHDR and CDR2 SFDVKD. The V end was cut by 8 bases, the J end by 1 base, with 10 bases between. The CDR3 totals 14 residues. The CDR3 nucleotides read TGTGCCACCAAAGGGGCAGGGAACACCGGGGAGCTGTTTTTT. Its protein product is CATKGAGNTGELFF.